This TCR beta chain comes out of a study of identifying expanded T cells in peripheral blood. As regards this clone: Its antigen remains unidentified.

Healthy donors had no documented immune events, such as infections, while sampled. The assay was immunoSEQ multiplex PCR, and TCRdb's table has in-frame clones only and misses some. Of approximately 58,000 clones listed, about four fifths are singletons. V shed 2 bases and J shed 7 bases, with 15 bases lying between them. This CDR3 is built from 15 residues. In germline, CDR1 is LNHDA, CDR2 SQIVND (reference sequence). Whole-study findings and limits: About 1.2 clones differed between technical replicates, versus approximately 16 and 19 over time. Variance in clone template counts between roughly two-week samples significantly increased with total template count across all healthy donors.

This TCR was recovered from a person between 18 and 70 years old in good health. The chain recombines TRBV19 with TRBJ2-1; D remains unclear. The sample comprised blood. The CDR3 DNA reads as TGTGCCAGTAGTATAAGTCGAGGTCCAGAGAATGAGCAGTTCTTC. Its translation: CASSISRGPENEQFF.